Below, 3 T cell receptor beta chains from the same sample are listed, as sequenced in a study of post-analysis software for immune sequencing data. General study results and limits: Higher frequency in patients than in controls was seen for roughly five TRBV segments, with TRBV5-6, TRBV5-1 and TRBV20-1 among them.

The antigens of these receptors remain unknown. Unique molecular identifiers tagged the TCR beta cDNA libraries. Using its own MiXCR run on the PCR reads, TCRdb lists one record per CDR3 protein. The sample includes about 500,000 distinct CDR3 sequences, roughly 45% of them seen just once. Material: blood. The receptors derive from a girl between 5 and 17 years old with multiple sclerosis.

The V gene is TRBV3-1, the J gene TRBJ2-7, with D perhaps TRBD2 (7 bases). V was clipped by 4 bases and J by 0 bases, with 16 bases between them. CDR1 LGHDT and CDR2 YNNKEL come from the germline V gene (reference sequence). The CDR3 runs to 16 residues. The DNA for the CDR3 is TGTGCCAGCAGCCCTCCCGGGGGGCAGGCCTCCTACGAGCAGTACTTC. This encodes CASSPPGGQASYEQYF.

The CDR3 loop is CASSQGISEGETQYF. Here the CDR3 DNA reads TGCGCCAGCAGCCAAGGGATTAGCGAGGGAGAGACCCAGTACTTC. The chain employs TRBV4-3 and TRBJ2-5; a possible D gene is TRBD2 (5 bases). Germline V CDR1 and CDR2: LGHNA, YSLEER. V lost 1 base and J lost 4, with 13 bases in between. This CDR3 region has 15 residues.

In its sample, this clonotype was seen a few times. The V call is TRBV3-1, the J call TRBJ1-2; tentatively, D is TRBD1 (5 bases). Germline loops: CDR1 LGHDT, CDR2 YNNKEL (reference sequence). This CDR3 contains 14 residues. V was clipped by 3 bases and J by 4 bases, with 12 bases between them. CDR3 nucleotide sequence: TGTGCCAGCAGCCAGGGGACGGAATCCTATGGCTACACCTTC. Translation: CASSQGTESYGYTF.